Sequencing of this T cell receptor (beta chain) was carried out in a study of early T cells in non-severe SARS-CoV-2 infection. The overall study: Alpha and beta chains were unpaired, from unsorted whole-blood bulk RNA.

Trimming shortened V by 3 bases and J by 4 bases, and 9 bases separated the two germline ends. The CDR3 runs to 14 residues. From germline, CDR1 is LNHDA and CDR2 SQIVND (reference sequence). Unique molecular identifiers were added to individual cDNA molecules. MiXCR, applied by TCRdb to the 5' RACE reads, yields one record per CDR3 protein. The sample includes 80,000 or so distinct CDR3 sequences, roughly 16% of them seen just once. Material for sequencing was whole blood. The TCR was taken from an adult who was a healthcare worker with PCR-confirmed SARS-CoV-2 infection or an uninfected control (not recorded which). The chain uses TRBV19 and TRBJ2-2; unclear D gene. The DNA of the CDR3 is TGTGCCAGTAGTATGTGGGTTCGCACCGGGGAGCTGTTTTTT. Translation gives CASSMWVRTGELFF.